Below, 13 T cell receptor beta chains from the same sample are listed, as sequenced in a study of T cells in Graves' hyperthyroidism and ophthalmopathy. The TCR beta CDR3 regions underwent amplification using RNA transcripts as the source. The HTBI primer set served for first-round RT-PCR of the TCR CDR3. Each CDR3 protein gets one entry after TCRdb re-called the multiplex PCR reads with MiXCR. The table lists approximately 530,000 distinct CDR3 sequences, about 20% of them singletons. The sequencing input was blood. The source of these receptors is a man aged 35-49 years with Graves' ophthalmopathy.

This clonotype was seen only a few times. The J gene is TRBJ2-3, the V gene TRBV5-1, with a tentative D call TRBD2 (5 bases). Germline lookup yields CDR1 SGHRS and CDR2 YFSETQ. This CDR3 spans 13 amino acids. Between the trimmed V and J ends, which lost 4 bases and 8 bases, there was a span of 14 bases. CDR3 residues: CASSELHEGTQYF. The CDR3 coding sequence is TGCGCCAGCAGCGAACTCCATGAGGGTACGCAGTATTTT.

This clonotype appeared a few times. This chain uses TRBV12-3 or TRBV12-4 with TRBJ2-5; TRBD1 matches 12 bases. The CDR3 covers 16 residues. With 6 bases clipped from V and 5 bases from J, the junction kept 10 bases outside the gene matches. In DNA form, the CDR3 reads TGTGCCAGCAGGCGACCGGGACAGGGGGCCGTGGAGACCCAGTACTTC. This translates into CASRRPGQGAVETQYF.

This clonotype was seen just once. Germline is not matched at one junction end, which may reflect a read error. The rearrangement joins TRBV28 to TRBJ1-1; D gene unclear. CDR3 size: 13 residues. The germline CDR1 and CDR2 sequences are MDHEN and SYDVKM. The CDR3 sequence is CASGLRANTEAFF. The CDR3 nucleotides are TGTGCCAGCGGTTTGCGAGCGAACACTGAAGCTTTCTTT.

The chain employs TRBV29-1 and TRBJ2-7; 8 bases are a match to TRBD1. The CDR3 is 13 residues long. V trimming: 6 bases; J trimming: 5 bases; junction bases outside the gene matches: 9. Germline V gives CDR1 SQVTM, CDR2 ANQGSEA. The CDR3 here is CSVPTTGVDEQYF. CDR3 nucleotides: TGCAGCGTCCCTACGACAGGGGTGGACGAGCAGTACTTC.

The chain uses TRBV6-2 or TRBV6-3 and TRBJ2-2, with D possibly matching TRBD1 (6 bases). V was shortened by 9 bases and J by 6 bases, with 14 bases between the two germline ends. The CDR3 length is 13 residues. Germline assignment: CDR1 MNHEY and CDR2 SVGEGT. The chain's CDR3 is CASSRGYSGELFF. CDR3 in DNA: TGTGCCAGTTCCAGGGGCTACTCCGGGGAGCTGTTTTTT.

DNA for the CDR3: TGTGCCAGCAGCTTAACCCTTACCACAGATACGCAGTATTTT. Amino acids: CASSLTLTTDTQYF. The rearrangement links TRBV5-6 to TRBJ2-3; D gene unclear. The CDR3 runs to 14 residues. Trimming took off 2 bases at V and 2 bases at J, with 9 bases between the two ends. Germline loops: CDR1 SGHDT, CDR2 YYEEEE. Full variable domain (rest looked up from reference TRBV5-6 and TRBJ2-3): DAGVTQSPTHLIKTRGQQVTLRCSPKSGHDTVSWYQQALGQGPQFIFQYYEEEERQRGNFPDRFSGHQFPNYSSELNVNALLLGDSALYLCASSLTLTTDTQYFGPGTRLTVL.

V and J are TRBV25-1 and TRBJ2-5, with 9 bases lining up with TRBD1. Losses at the gene ends were 1 base for V and 5 bases for J; bases not matched to a gene: 8. The CDR3 runs 16 residues. CDR1 MGHDK and CDR2 SYGVNS come from the germline V gene. CDR3 DNA: TGTGCCAGCAGTGAATGGGGCGGGACAGGGACGGAGACCCAGTACTTC. Its translation: CASSEWGGTGTETQYF.

In this sample, this clonotype turned up a few times. This sequence joins TRBV10-3 and TRBJ1-1; D is undetermined. The CDR3 totals 12 residues. The V and J ends lost 11 bases and 6 bases respectively, with 16 bases between them. Germline lookup yields CDR1 ENHRY and CDR2 SYGVKD. The CDR3 DNA reads as TGTGCCGCGTCGGAGTACGAGGCTGAAGCTTTCTTT. It translates to CAASEYEAEAFF.

This clonotype appeared a few times. The chain recombines TRBV3-1 with TRBJ2-7; 9 nucleotides align to TRBD2. The CDR3 runs 14 residues. The V gene's germline CDR1 is LGHDT and CDR2 YNNKEL (reference sequence). The V gene end was trimmed by 4 bases and the J gene end by 5 bases; junction bases not matched to a gene: 6. CDR3 residues: CASSLGSGGHEQYF. DNA for the CDR3: TGTGCCAGCAGCCTGGGCAGCGGGGGGCACGAGCAGTACTTC.

As for this clonotype: A junction end diverges from the germline sequence, so it may reflect a read error. This chain links TRBV3-1 with TRBJ2-4; 8 bases are shared with TRBD1. The CDR3 has 14 amino acids. In germline, CDR1 is LGHDT, CDR2 YNNKEL (reference sequence). Here the CDR3 DNA reads TGTGCCGGCAGCCGGACAGGGCCCAAAAACATTCAGTACTTC. Translation gives CAGSRTGPKNIQYF.

The table lists this clonotype with many counts. The chain couples TRBV6-1 to TRBJ2-1, with D possibly being TRBD1 or TRBD2 (7 bases each). The V end was cut by 5 bases, the J end by 4 bases, with 15 bases between. The CDR3 is 15 amino acids. Per germline, CDR1 MNHNS and CDR2 SASEGT. The CDR3: CASSSGTALYNEQFF. The CDR3 nucleotides read TGTGCCAGCAGTAGCGGGACAGCCCTTTACAATGAGCAGTTCTTC.

This clonotype was seen more than once but under ten times. The rearrangement uses TRBV7-9 and TRBJ1-1; D perhaps matches TRBD1 (6 bases). The CDR3 has 15 residues. V shed 5 bases and J shed 5 bases, with 18 bases lying between them. Per the germline V gene, CDR1 is SEHNR and CDR2 is FQNEAQ (reference sequence). The CDR3 sequence is CASSTLGGAKTEAFF. The CDR3 DNA reads as TGTGCCAGCAGCACCCTGGGGGGGGCTAAAACTGAAGCTTTCTTT.

This chain links TRBV29-1 with TRBJ2-1, with D maybe TRBD1 (5 bases). This CDR3 spans 13 amino acids. Germline loops: CDR1 SQVTM, CDR2 ANQGSEA. The V end was cut by 5 bases, the J end by 2 bases, with 10 bases between. The chain's CDR3 is CSVLQVTYNEQFF. The DNA for the CDR3 is TGCAGCGTTCTACAGGTGACCTACAATGAGCAGTTCTTC.